This T cell receptor beta chain is drawn from a study of beta chain features in type 1 diabetes. Study in general: What patients shared with healthy donors was a similar profile of age, gender and cell yields.

This clone turned up a few times. Its specificity is unknown. General study results and limits: Shorter TCRB CDR3s, moderately but significantly so, were found in Type 1 diabetes patients in all four CD4+ subsets.

The study reverse transcribed the entire isolated RNA, so it sequenced expressed TCRB transcripts. Libraries were prepared by immunoSEQ multiplex PCR; TCRdb keeps only in-frame clonotypes and omits some of them. The table shows about 120,000 clones, with 16% occurring only once. Germline V lookup: CDR1 MDHEN, CDR2 SYDVKM. V gave up 6 bases and J gave up 2 bases, with 8 bases separating them. The length of the CDR3 is 12 residues. This TCR derives from a man between 25 and 39 years old with type 1 diabetes. Sequences were obtained from central memory CD4+ T cells from blood. The rearrangement links TRBV28 to TRBJ2-7; D is ambiguous. The CDR3 DNA sequence: TGTGCCAGCAGCCTATTTACCTACGAGCAGTACTTC. This gives the protein CASSLFTYEQYF. The full variable domain, with the rest looked up from reference TRBV28 and TRBJ2-7, is DVKVTQSSRYLVKRTGEKVFLECVQDMDHENMFWYRQDPGLGLRLIYFSYDVKMKEKGDIPEGYSVSREKKERFSLILESASTNQTSMYLCASSLFTYEQYFGPGTRLTVT.